Listed here are 3 T cell receptor beta chains from one sample, sequenced in a study of control samples from healthy donors and cancer patients. Method: immunoSEQ multiplex PCR; TCRdb's copy keeps in-frame clones and lacks some. The data contain tens of thousands of clones, 75% to 90% of them singletons. Material: PBMCs. Source of these receptors: a woman aged 50 to 60 with colorectal cancer.

The V gene is TRBV6-6, the J gene TRBJ2-3; 8 bases map to TRBD1. The V gene's germline CDR1 is MNHNY and CDR2 SVGAGI (reference sequence). This CDR3 has 15 amino acids. Trimming removed 5 bases from V and 0 bases from J; junction bases left unmatched: 4. The DNA for the CDR3 is TGTGCCAGCAGTGGACCAGGGGGCAGCACAGATACGCAGTATTTT. Its translation is CASSGPGGSTDTQYF.

The CDR3 spells CASRRDTRHNSPLHF. CDR3 nucleotide sequence: TGTGCCAGCAGACGGGACACTCGACACAATTCACCCCTCCACTTT. The chain joins TRBV25-1 to TRBJ1-6, with D possibly matching TRBD1 (6 bases). The CDR3 is made up of 15 amino acids. V shed 6 bases and J shed 7 bases, with 16 bases lying between them. Germline-derived CDR1 and CDR2 are MGHDK and SYGVNS.

This chain links TRBV2 with TRBJ1-1; TRBD1 might be the D (6 bases). There are 13 residues in the CDR3. Germline V lookup: CDR1 SNHLY, CDR2 FYNNEI. V lost 8 bases, J lost 0 bases, and 10 bases lay in between. In DNA form, the CDR3 reads TGTGCCAGCCACAGGGAAATGAACACTGAAGCTTTCTTT. Amino acids: CASHREMNTEAFF.